This T cell receptor (beta chain) stems from a study of CD4 T cells in relation to SARS-CoV-2 and coronaviruses. Study overall: TCR beta CDR3s were sequenced after approximately ten-day antigen culture of PBMCs. Shared crossreactive spike epitopes were mapped to their HLA restriction.

Assay: immunoSEQ multiplex PCR; the TCRdb copy retains only in-frame clones and omits some. This sample has over 25,000 clones, with roughly 80% found just once. Comments on this clone: Its target is unknown.

Before the COVID-19 pandemic, during about 2011-2018, CD4+ T cells were taken from unexposed donors. After more than eight days of culture, CD4+ T cells were isolated. General study points: Samples before the pandemic and after infection were not matched within any donor. The cross-reactivity analysis covered only spike protein, not other viral proteins.

The CDR3 runs 15 residues. V was pared by 7 bases and J by 5 bases, with 17 bases between. Germline V gives CDR1 MNHEY, CDR2 SVGEGT. Sequencing used CD4+ T cells from PBMCs, cultured in vitro. This receptor was identified in a human donor in good health. This chain uses TRBV6-2 or TRBV6-3 with TRBJ2-2; D may be TRBD1 (5 bases). In DNA form, the CDR3 reads TGTGCCAGCAACCCGACAAGGGGCGAAACCGGGGAGCTGTTTTTT. It translates to CASNPTRGETGELFF.